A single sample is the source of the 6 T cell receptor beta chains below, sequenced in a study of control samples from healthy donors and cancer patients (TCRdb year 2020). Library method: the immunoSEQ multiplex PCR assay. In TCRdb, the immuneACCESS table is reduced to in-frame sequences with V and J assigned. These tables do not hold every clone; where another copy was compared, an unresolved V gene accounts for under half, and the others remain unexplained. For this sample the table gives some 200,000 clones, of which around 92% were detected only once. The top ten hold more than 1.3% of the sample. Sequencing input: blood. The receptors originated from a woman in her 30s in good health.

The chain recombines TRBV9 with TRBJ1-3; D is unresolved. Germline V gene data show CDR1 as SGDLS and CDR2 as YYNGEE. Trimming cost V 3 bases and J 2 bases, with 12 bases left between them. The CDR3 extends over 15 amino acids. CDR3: CASSARTGPGNTIYF. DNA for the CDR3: TGTGCCAGCAGCGCCCGAACGGGCCCTGGAAACACCATATATTTT.

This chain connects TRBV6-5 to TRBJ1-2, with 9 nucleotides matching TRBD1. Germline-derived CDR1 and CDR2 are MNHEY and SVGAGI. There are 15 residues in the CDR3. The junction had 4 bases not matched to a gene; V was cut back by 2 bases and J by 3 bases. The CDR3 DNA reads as TGTGCCAGCAGTTACCCCGGGACAGGGTACTATGGCTACACCTTC. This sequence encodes CASSYPGTGYYGYTF.

CDR3 region: CASRRTGASSEQFF. The CDR3 nucleotides are TGTGCCAGTAGGAGGACAGGGGCGTCTAGTGAGCAGTTCTTC. J is TRBJ2-1 and V is TRBV19; TRBD1 matches 9 bases. V dropped 6 bases and J dropped 9; count of bases not matched to a gene: 9. Germline CDR1 and CDR2: LNHDA and SQIVND (reference sequence). This CDR3 is 14 amino acids long. Full variable domain (missing parts from reference TRBV19 and TRBJ2-1): DGGITQSPKYLFRKEGQNVTLSCEQNLNHDAMYWYRQDPGQGLRLIYYSQIVNDFQKGDIAEGYSVSREKKESFPLTVTSAQKNPTAFYLCASRRTGASSEQFFGPGTRLTVL.

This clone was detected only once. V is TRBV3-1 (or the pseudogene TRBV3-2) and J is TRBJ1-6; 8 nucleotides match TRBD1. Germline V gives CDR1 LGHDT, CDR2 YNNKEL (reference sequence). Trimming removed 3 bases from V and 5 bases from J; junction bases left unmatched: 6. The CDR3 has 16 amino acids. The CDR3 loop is CASSQQGASNNSPLHF. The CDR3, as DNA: TGTGCCAGCAGCCAGCAGGGGGCGTCTAATAATTCACCCCTCCACTTT.

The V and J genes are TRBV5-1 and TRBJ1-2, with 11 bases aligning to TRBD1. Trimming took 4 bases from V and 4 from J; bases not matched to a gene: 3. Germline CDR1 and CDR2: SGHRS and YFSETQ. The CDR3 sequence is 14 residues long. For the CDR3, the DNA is TGCGCCAGCAGCGGGGACAGGGGGTCCTATGGCTACACCTTC. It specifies CASSGDRGSYGYTF.

CDR3 in DNA: TGTGCCAGCAGCCGGGACAGACTCACAGATACGCAGTATTTT. As protein: CASSRDRLTDTQYF. The chain is built from TRBV4-2 and TRBJ2-3; the match to TRBD1 covers 7 bases. The ends lost 4 bases at V and 2 bases at J; junction bases unmatched: 3. The CDR3 loop spans 14 amino acids. Per germline, CDR1 LGHNA and CDR2 YNFKEQ.